A single T cell receptor (beta chain) is shown here with its context. What it binds is unknown. TCRdb keeps only in-frame clones here, not all; method: immunoSEQ multiplex PCR. The repertoire consists of 90,000 to 95,000 clones, with approximately 90% occurring once and the leading ten covering 15% to 20%. This sample is part of a study of T cell responses to AZD1222 COVID-19 vaccine. Overall study findings and caveats: A mostly white British donor set with more females was recruited, and clonal diversity was possibly underestimated. Repertoires were sampled only after the peak T cell response. Two AZD1222 doses significantly raised spike-specific TCR breadth and depth over controls.

After removal of 4 bases from V and 2 bases from J, the junction contained 12 bases not matched to a gene. In germline, CDR1 is LNHDA, CDR2 SQIVND (reference sequence). The CDR3 consists of 18 residues. This chain uses TRBV19 with TRBJ2-3; 10 bases align to TRBD2. This TCR came from an adult in good health. Specimen: peripheral blood, collected on day 0 of AZD1222 vaccination. This CDR3 reads CASSRGLAGAGNTDTQYF. The CDR3, as DNA: TGTGCCAGTAGTAGGGGTCTAGCGGGGGCCGGAAACACAGATACGCAGTATTTT.